These 6 T cell receptor beta chains were all obtained from the same sample, sequenced in a study of blood T cell repertoires in COVID-19. TCRdb keeps only in-frame clones here, not all; method: immunoSEQ multiplex PCR. The sample yields under 500,000 clones, 85% to 90% seen once. Material: PBMCs or T cells enriched from blood (not recorded which). The receptors come from a man aged 25-45 years who had recovered from COVID-19.

This CDR3 reads CASGLAIKDRAFMGNQPQHF. CDR3 bases: TGTGCTAGTGGTTTGGCTATCAAGGACAGGGCTTTTATGGGCAATCAGCCCCAGCATTTT. The chain carries TRBV12-5 and TRBJ1-5; 8 bases are a match to TRBD1. J gave up 2 bases and V 1 base, and 16 bases lay outside the gene matches. Germline assignment: CDR1 LGHNT and CDR2 FRNRAP. CDR3 length: 20 residues.

The V call is TRBV11-2, the J call TRBJ2-1; 8 bases map to TRBD2. J was trimmed by 0 bases and V by 8 bases; bases with no gene match: 9. The germline gives CDR1 SGHAT, CDR2 FQNNGV. The CDR3 contains 16 residues. The CDR3 protein is CASAKSSGSSYNEQFF. CDR3 DNA sequence: TGTGCCAGCGCAAAGTCGAGCGGGAGCTCCTACAATGAGCAGTTCTTC.

The V gene is TRBV29-1, the J gene TRBJ1-1, with 7 positions matching TRBD1. The V gene end was trimmed by 6 bases and the J gene end by 6 bases; junction bases not matched to a gene: 10. The germline V gene encodes CDR1 SQVTM and CDR2 ANQGSEA. The CDR3 length is 13 residues. In DNA form, the CDR3 reads TGCAGCGTGGCCGGGACAGCCAAAGCTGAAGCTTTCTTT. This translates into CSVAGTAKAEAFF.

The V gene is TRBV10-3, the J gene TRBJ1-1; TRBD1 agrees at 7 bases. Germline CDR1 and CDR2: ENHRY and SYGVKD. The V gene end was trimmed by 10 bases and the J gene end by 7 bases; junction bases not matched to a gene: 9. The CDR3 length is 12 residues. For the CDR3, the DNA is TGTGCCACAAGGGACAGAATATTTGAAGCTTTCTTT. Its protein product is CATRDRIFEAFF.

The genes are TRBV2 and TRBJ2-7, with TRBD2 matching 8 bases. This CDR3 is 15 amino acids long. V was clipped by 6 bases and J by 0 bases; unmatched bases: 7. Germline assignment: CDR1 SNHLY and CDR2 FYNNEI. The CDR3 reads CASSRLTSASYEQYF. The CDR3 DNA reads as TGTGCCAGCAGCCGCCTGACTAGCGCCTCCTACGAGCAGTACTTC.

The chain links TRBV28 to TRBJ2-7, with 15 bases aligning to TRBD2. This CDR3 is 18 amino acids long. The V gene's germline CDR1 is MDHEN and CDR2 SYDVKM. V lost 4 bases, J lost 0 bases, and 7 bases stayed unmatched. The CDR3 protein is CASSSLGTSGRYSYEQYF. CDR3 DNA: TGTGCCAGCAGTTCCCTGGGGACTAGCGGGAGGTACTCCTACGAGCAGTACTTC. The full variable domain, rest sourced from reference TRBV28 and TRBJ2-7, is DVKVTQSSRYLVKRTGEKVFLECVQDMDHENMFWYRQDPGLGLRLIYFSYDVKMKEKGDIPEGYSVSREKKERFSLILESASTNQTSMYLCASSSLGTSGRYSYEQYFGPGTRLTVT.